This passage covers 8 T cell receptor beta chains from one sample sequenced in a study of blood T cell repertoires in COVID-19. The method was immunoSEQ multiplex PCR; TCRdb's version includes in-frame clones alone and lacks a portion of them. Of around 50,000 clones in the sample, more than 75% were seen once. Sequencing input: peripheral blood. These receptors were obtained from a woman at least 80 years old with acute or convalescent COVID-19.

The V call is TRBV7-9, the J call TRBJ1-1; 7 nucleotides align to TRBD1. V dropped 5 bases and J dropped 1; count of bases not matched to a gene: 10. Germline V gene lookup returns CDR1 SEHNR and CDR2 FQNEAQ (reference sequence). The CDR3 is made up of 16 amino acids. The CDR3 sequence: CASSNPGTAKNTEAFF. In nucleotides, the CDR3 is TGTGCCAGCAGCAACCCCGGGACAGCTAAGAACACTGAAGCTTTCTTT.

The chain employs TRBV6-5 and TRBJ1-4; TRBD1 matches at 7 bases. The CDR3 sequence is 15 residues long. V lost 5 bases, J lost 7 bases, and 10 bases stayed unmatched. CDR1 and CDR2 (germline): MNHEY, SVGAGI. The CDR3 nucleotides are TGTGCCAGCAGTCGAGGGGGCGTCCTTGGTGAAAAACTGTTTTTT. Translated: CASSRGGVLGEKLFF.

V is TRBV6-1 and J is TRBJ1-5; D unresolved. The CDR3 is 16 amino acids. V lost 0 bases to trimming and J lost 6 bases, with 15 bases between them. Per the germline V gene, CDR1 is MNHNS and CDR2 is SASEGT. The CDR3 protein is CASSEARWQIGQPQHF. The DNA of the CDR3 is TGTGCCAGCAGTGAAGCGCGGTGGCAGATCGGTCAGCCCCAGCATTTT.

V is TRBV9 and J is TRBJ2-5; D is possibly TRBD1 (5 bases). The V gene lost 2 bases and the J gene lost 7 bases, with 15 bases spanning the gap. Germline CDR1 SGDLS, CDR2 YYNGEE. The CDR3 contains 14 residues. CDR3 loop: CASSVDQGAWTQYF. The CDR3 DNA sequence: TGTGCCAGCAGCGTCGACCAGGGCGCGTGGACCCAGTACTTC.

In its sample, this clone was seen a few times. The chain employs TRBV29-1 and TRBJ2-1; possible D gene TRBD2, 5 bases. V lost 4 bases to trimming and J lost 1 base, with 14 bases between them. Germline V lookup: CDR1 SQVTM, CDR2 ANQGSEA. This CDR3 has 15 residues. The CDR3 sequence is CSVADGVASYNEQFF. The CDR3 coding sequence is TGCAGCGTTGCCGACGGGGTAGCTTCCTACAATGAGCAGTTCTTC.

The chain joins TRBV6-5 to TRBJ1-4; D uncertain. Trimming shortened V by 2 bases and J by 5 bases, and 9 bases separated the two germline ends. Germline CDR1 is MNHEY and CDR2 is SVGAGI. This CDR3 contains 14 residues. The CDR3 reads CASSYAGPNEKLFF. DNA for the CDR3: TGTGCCAGCAGTTACGCAGGTCCCAATGAAAAACTGTTTTTT.

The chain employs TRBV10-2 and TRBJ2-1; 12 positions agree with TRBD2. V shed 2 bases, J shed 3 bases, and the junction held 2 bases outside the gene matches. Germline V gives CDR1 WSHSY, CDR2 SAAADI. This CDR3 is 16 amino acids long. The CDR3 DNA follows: TGCGCCAGCAGTGAGGGACTAGCGGGAAACTACAATGAGCAGTTCTTC. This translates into CASSEGLAGNYNEQFF.

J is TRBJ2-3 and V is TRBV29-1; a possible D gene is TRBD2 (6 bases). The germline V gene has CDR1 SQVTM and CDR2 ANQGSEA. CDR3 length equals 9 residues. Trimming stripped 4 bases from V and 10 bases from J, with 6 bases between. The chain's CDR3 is CSVGEAQYF. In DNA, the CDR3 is TGCAGCGTTGGGGAGGCGCAGTATTTT.